This T cell receptor beta chain originates from a study of blood T cell repertoires in COVID-19 (TCRdb year 2020). Study-wide context: Collaborator samples came from the United States, Italy and Spain and covered acute and convalescent phases of COVID-19. The prospective study material was composed of cDNA or gDNA derived from T cells, B-cell-depleted T cells, or PBMCs. The dataset comprised deeply sampled blood TCRbeta repertoires from subjects exposed to, actively infected with, or recovered from COVID-19. The repertoires were released in a freely available public database meant as a resource for research on the immune response to SARS-CoV-2. Samples came from the ongoing ImmuneRACE study (first 160 participants) plus 1,254 subjects from 6 global collaborators. Nearly every sample came with metadata listing a de-identified subject ID, COVID-19 status, age in years and sex. HLA class I and class II types, where available, came from metadata supplied by the sample provider rather than from assay-based typing.

The germline V gene gives CDR1 as SGDLS and CDR2 as YYNGEE. Trimming leaves V shorter by 0 bases and J shorter by 2 bases, with the junction holding 6 bases beyond the gene matches. From the cysteine up to the phenylalanine, the CDR3 has a length of 17 residues. Only the CDR3 part of the read is kept: 51 bases, read in frame from the first base. At one collaborating source in Seattle, patients were enrolled during active infection and were followed longitudinally through the course of disease. Collaborating institutions collected whole blood in K2EDTA tubes following their own protocols. For TCRbeta analysis, collaborators shipped samples in one of three forms: frozen whole blood, isolated PBMCs, or DNA extracted from either of those sample types. Remarks on this clone: Its antigen target is currently unknown. There are no base qualities to consult, and no much larger clone falls within one base.

Results the study describes overall, beyond this receptor: The quantity of clinical and demographic metadata differed by source and by participant and was supplied without curation.

TCRbeta CDR3 regions were amplified from genomic DNA using the immunoSEQ Assay, a bias-controlled multiplex PCR. In the original analysis: The number of nucleated cells in each sample was estimated from the amplification of reference gene primers within the assay. Sequence reads were collapsed and filtered to measure the absolute abundance of every unique TCRbeta CDR3 rearrangement. For each sample, productive Simpson clonality was calculated as the square root of Simpson's diversity index over productive rearrangements. As stored in TCRdb, this immuneACCESS dataset retains in-frame rearrangements with V and J assigned. A fraction of the clones does not appear; measured against another copy, unresolved V genes explain less than half of the discrepancy, and the remainder lacks a known reason. For V, J and clone size, that table is used; D and trimming come from the DNA. Within this sample are 250,000 to 300,000 clones, with 88% of them counted one time only. The top ten clonotypes cover about 11% of the sample.

The receptor chain draws on TRBV9 and TRBJ2-3, and 10 junctional nucleotides match TRBD2. Sequencing input: peripheral blood. This TCR was sampled from a young woman with COVID-19, enrolled during active disease. Read as DNA, the sequence is TGTGCCAGCAGCGTAGGGCTTAGCGGGAGGATCACAGATACGCAGTATTTT. It encodes CASSVGLSGRITDTQYF.